This TCR beta chain stems from a study of control samples from healthy donors and cancer patients. The CDR3 loop spans 20 amino acids. Trimming left V 3 bases short and J 3 bases short, with 30 bases between. From germline, CDR1 is KGHSH and CDR2 LQKENI. The repertoire was sequenced with immunoSEQ multiplex PCR; TCRdb's copy has only in-frame clones and lacks some. This table holds approximately 82,000 clones, 94% found once. The TCR was taken from a woman aged 18-29 years in good health. The chain is built from TRBV18 and TRBJ2-7; D is perhaps TRBD1 (7 bases). Specimen: blood. For the CDR3, the DNA is TGTGCCAGCTCACCGGATTGGTCCTTCGGCGGAGGGGGCGCTGGCTACGAGCAGTACTTC. It is translated as CASSPDWSFGGGGAGYEQYF.